This T cell receptor (beta chain) was documented in a study of blood T cell repertoires in COVID-19. Across the whole study: Samples representing acute and convalescent COVID-19 were sourced from the United States, Italy and Spain. In each case, the material was cDNA or gDNA derived from T cells, B-cell-depleted T cells, or PBMCs.

Some clones are missing from TCRdb's copy, which holds only in-frame ones; the method was immunoSEQ multiplex PCR. The table includes about 140,000 clones, roughly 84% detected once. The sample was PBMCs or T cells enriched from blood (not recorded which). The TCR was taken from a man aged 40-49 years with acute COVID-19.

The CDR3 loop is CATSDLTGGAYNEQFF. The CDR3, as DNA: TGTGCCACCAGTGATTTGACAGGGGGCGCGTACAATGAGCAGTTCTTC. The chain recombines TRBV24-1 with TRBJ2-1, with TRBD1 identical over 9 bases. The V and J ends lost 0 bases and 4 bases, in that order; junction bases with no gene match: 3. Germline-derived CDR1 and CDR2 are KGHDR and SFDVKD. The CDR3 runs 16 residues.